The 5 T cell receptor beta chains given below trace back to one sample, sequenced in a study of T cells in Graves' hyperthyroidism and ophthalmopathy. RNA transcripts gave rise to amplified TCR beta CDR3 regions. The HTBI primer set was used in a first-round RT-PCR of the TCR CDR3. Each CDR3 protein gets one entry after TCRdb re-called the multiplex PCR reads with MiXCR. The sample lists roughly 560,000 distinct CDR3 sequences, roughly 14% seen once, with about 3.9% in the top ten. What was sequenced was blood. These receptors all come from a woman in her thirties or forties with Graves' ophthalmopathy.

This clonotype was seen many times. V and J are TRBV6-5 and TRBJ2-7, with D possibly being TRBD2 (6 bases). The V end was cut by 6 bases, the J end by 10 bases, with 16 bases between. The CDR3 totals 12 residues. Germline lookup yields CDR1 MNHEY and CDR2 SVGAGI. The CDR3 DNA sequence: TGTGCCAGCAGGCAGGGCCGGGACTTACAGTACTTC. Translated, it gives CASRQGRDLQYF.

This clonotype was observed at least ten times. The chain couples TRBV3-1 to TRBJ2-5; no firm D call. The V and J ends lost 3 bases and 0 bases respectively, with 5 bases between them. The CDR3 runs 13 residues. The V gene's germline CDR1 is LGHDT and CDR2 YNNKEL (reference sequence). In DNA form, the CDR3 reads TGTGCCAGCAGCCACGGGTACCAAGAGACCCAGTACTTC. It specifies CASSHGYQETQYF.

This clonotype was detected ten times or more. The J gene is TRBJ1-1, the V gene TRBV10-2, with D hard to call. Germline assignment: CDR1 WSHSY and CDR2 SAAADI. V was clipped by 8 bases and J by 0 bases, with 4 bases between them. The CDR3 runs 11 residues. This CDR3 is CASSVNTEAFF. The CDR3 DNA is TGCGCCAGCTCGGTGAACACTGAAGCTTTCTTT.

This chain connects TRBV2 to TRBJ2-7; D remains ambiguous. Trimming removed 6 bases from V and 1 base from J, with 13 bases in between. Per germline, CDR1 SNHLY and CDR2 FYNNEI. CDR3 length equals 14 residues. The CDR3 DNA follows: TGTGCCAGCAGAGACCGGGTCGCATCCTACGAGCAGTACTTC. Its protein product is CASRDRVASYEQYF.

This clonotype came up many times. CDR3: CASSLAELSYEQYF. The CDR3 nucleotides are TGTGCCAGCAGTTTAGCTGAACTCTCCTACGAGCAGTACTTC. The V call is TRBV28, the J call TRBJ2-7; D uncertain. Trimming shortened V by 2 bases and J by 0 bases, and 8 bases separated the two germline ends. Germline V gene lookup returns CDR1 MDHEN and CDR2 SYDVKM. This CDR3 is 14 amino acids long.